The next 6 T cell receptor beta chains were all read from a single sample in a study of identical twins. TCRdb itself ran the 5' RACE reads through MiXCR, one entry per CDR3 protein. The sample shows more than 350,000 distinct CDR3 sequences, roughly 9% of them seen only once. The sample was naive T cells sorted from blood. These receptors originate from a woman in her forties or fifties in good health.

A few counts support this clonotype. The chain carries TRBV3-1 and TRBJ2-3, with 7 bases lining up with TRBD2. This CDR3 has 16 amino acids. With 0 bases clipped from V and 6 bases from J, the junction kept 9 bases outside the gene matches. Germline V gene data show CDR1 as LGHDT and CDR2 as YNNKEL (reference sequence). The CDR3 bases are TGTGCCAGCAGCCAAGATTGGGGGGGTCCAAGCGATACGCAGTATTTT. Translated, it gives CASSQDWGGPSDTQYF.

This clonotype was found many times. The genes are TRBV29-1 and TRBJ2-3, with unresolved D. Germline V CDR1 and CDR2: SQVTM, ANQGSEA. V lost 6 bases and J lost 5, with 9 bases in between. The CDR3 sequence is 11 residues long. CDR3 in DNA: TGCAGCGTCGAATTTGGAGATACGCAGTATTTT. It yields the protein CSVEFGDTQYF.

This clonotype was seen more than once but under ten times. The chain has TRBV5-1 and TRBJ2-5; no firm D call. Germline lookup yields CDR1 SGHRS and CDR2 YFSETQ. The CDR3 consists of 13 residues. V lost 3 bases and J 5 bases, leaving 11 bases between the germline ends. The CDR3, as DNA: TGCGCCAGCAGCTATGGGCGGCGGGAGACCCAGTACTTC. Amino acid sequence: CASSYGRRETQYF.

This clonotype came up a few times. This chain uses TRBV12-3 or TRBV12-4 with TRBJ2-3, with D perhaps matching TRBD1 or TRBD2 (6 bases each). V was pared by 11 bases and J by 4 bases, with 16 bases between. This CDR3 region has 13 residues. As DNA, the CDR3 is TGTGCCTCGAGGGGGGTCGTCGCAGATACGCAGTATTTT. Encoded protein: CASRGVVADTQYF.

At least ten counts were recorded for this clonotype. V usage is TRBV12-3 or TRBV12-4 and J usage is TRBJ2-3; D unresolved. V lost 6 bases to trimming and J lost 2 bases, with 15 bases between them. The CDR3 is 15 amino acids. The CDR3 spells CASSLGGGSTDTQYF. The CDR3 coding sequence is TGTGCCAGCAGCTTGGGTGGCGGATCCACAGATACGCAGTATTTT.

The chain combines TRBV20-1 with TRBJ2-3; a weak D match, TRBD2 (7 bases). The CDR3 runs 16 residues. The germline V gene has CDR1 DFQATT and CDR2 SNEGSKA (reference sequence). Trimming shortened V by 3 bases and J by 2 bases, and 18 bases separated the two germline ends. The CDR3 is CSASQTGGSLTDTQYF. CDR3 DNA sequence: TGCAGTGCTAGCCAGACAGGCGGGAGCCTCACAGATACGCAGTATTTT.